The source of this T cell receptor (beta chain) is a study of T cells in Graves' hyperthyroidism and ophthalmopathy. For the study at large: Upon initial diagnosis and before any treatment, peripheral blood was collected.

Study-wide results and caveats: For ophthalmopathy, model prediction preceded onset by a median 6.5 months.

Individuals with ophthalmopathy presented a Clinical Activity Score of at least 3, a NOSPECS grade of at least 4 and a duration under 3 months. Patients showing uncontrolled infection, other autoimmune disease, pregnancy or lactation were ineligible. RNA transcripts served as the template for amplifying TCR beta CDR3 regions. RT-PCR in the first round (using the HTBI primer set) targeted the TCR CDR3. TCRdb analysed the multiplex PCR reads with MiXCR anew, one entry per CDR3 protein. Seen here are 550,000 to 700,000 distinct CDR3 sequences, about 15% observed once, and the top ten hold about 4.5%. CDR1 is MNHEY and CDR2 is SVGAGI in the germline V gene. The CDR3 contains 15 residues. Trimming removed 7 bases from V and 0 bases from J, with 13 bases in between. This clonotype came up many times. Its antigen is currently unknown.

The V and J genes are TRBV6-5 and TRBJ1-5, with D maybe TRBD1 (6 bases). The sequence was collected from a middle-aged woman with Graves' ophthalmopathy. Sample: blood. Here the CDR3 DNA reads TGTGCCAGCACAACGACAGGCCATAGCAATCAGCCCCAGCATTTT. It encodes CASTTTGHSNQPQHF.